This entry lists 9 T cell receptor beta chains sequenced from one sample in a study of cytomegalovirus exposure and HLA in healthy donors. Primers for the PCR totalled 60 Vbeta and 13 Jbeta. Assay used: immunoSEQ multiplex PCR; TCRdb lists only in-frame clones, some missing. This sample has around 130,000 clones, with over 70% found just once. The material sequenced was PBMCs. Every receptor here comes from a man aged 30 to 45 in good health and CMV-seronegative.

The chain carries TRBV30 and TRBJ1-2; D gene unclear. The CDR3 has 19 amino acids. Germline assignment: CDR1 GTSNPN and CDR2 SVGIG (reference sequence). Trimming took 2 bases from V and 4 from J, leaving 29 bases between them. The DNA for the CDR3 is TGTGCCTGGAGTCATAAGGCATCGTCGGGGTTCGCGCGGGGCTATGGCTACACCTTC. Encoded protein: CAWSHKASSGFARGYGYTF.

The rearrangement links TRBV19 to TRBJ1-4; D gene unclear. The CDR3 is made up of 13 amino acids. The ends were cut back, 5 bases at V and 1 base at J, with 5 bases in the middle. Germline CDR1 LNHDA, CDR2 SQIVND (reference sequence). The CDR3 region has the DNA TGTGCCAGTAGTCGGGGAACTAATGAAAAACTGTTTTTT. The encoded protein is CASSRGTNEKLFF.

The J gene is TRBJ2-2, the V gene TRBV28; a possible D gene is TRBD2 (6 bases). CDR1 MDHEN and CDR2 SYDVKM come from the germline V gene. Trimming removed 7 bases from V and 1 base from J, with 16 bases in between. The CDR3 loop spans 16 amino acids. The CDR3 DNA is TGTGCCAGCATCTCTCCACTAGCACTGAACACCGGGGAGCTGTTTTTT. Translation: CASISPLALNTGELFF.

The genes are TRBV7-9 and TRBJ2-1; 7 bases agree with TRBD2. V was clipped by 4 bases and J by 7 bases; unmatched bases: 13. The germline CDR1 and CDR2 sequences are SEHNR and FQNEAQ (reference sequence). CDR3 length: 16 amino acids. CDR3 DNA sequence: TGTGCCAGCAGCTCTGGTGGGCGGGAGTCCTTAAATGAGCAGTTCTTC. Its translation: CASSSGGRESLNEQFF.

The chain couples TRBV4-2 to TRBJ2-7, with 8 nucleotides matching TRBD2. The CDR3 totals 15 residues. V lost 2 bases and J lost 4; bases outside the gene matches: 7. Germline V gives CDR1 LGHNA, CDR2 YNFKEQ. CDR3 residues: CASSQHREGLYEQYF. CDR3 DNA sequence: TGTGCCAGCAGCCAACACCGGGAGGGCCTATACGAGCAGTACTTC.

This sequence joins TRBV5-4 and TRBJ1-1, with 7 bases fitting TRBD1. The germline CDR1 and CDR2 sequences are SGHNT and YYREEE (reference sequence). The J segment lost 6 bases and the V segment lost 5 bases, leaving 4 bases of the junction unmatched. This CDR3 has 12 residues. CDR3 sequence (DNA): TGTGCCAGCAGTCCCGGGACAGCTGAAGCTTTCTTT. It is translated as CASSPGTAEAFF.

This chain uses TRBV7-2 with TRBJ2-5; D is possibly TRBD1 (6 bases). The CDR3 has 15 amino acids. Germline V gene data show CDR1 as SGHTA and CDR2 as FQGNSA. Trimming took off 5 bases at V and 2 bases at J, with 15 bases between the two ends. The CDR3 region is CASSPQGMAQETQYF. In DNA form, the CDR3 reads TGTGCCAGCAGCCCACAGGGTATGGCGCAAGAGACCCAGTACTTC.

J is TRBJ2-7 and V is TRBV28, with D tentatively TRBD2 (5 bases). CDR3 length: 15 amino acids. CDR1 is MDHEN, CDR2 SYDVKM, per germline. Trimming took off 6 bases at V and 7 bases at J, with 22 bases between the two ends. For the CDR3, the DNA is TGTGCCAGCAGGAGTATCGCGACCAAGACTAATGAGCAGTACTTC. Its translation is CASRSIATKTNEQYF.

V usage is TRBV4-2 and J usage is TRBJ2-3; maybe TRBD2 (5 bases). Germline V gene data show CDR1 as LGHNA and CDR2 as YNFKEQ. The germline V and J ends were trimmed by 0 bases and 4 bases, with 14 bases remaining between them. This CDR3 is 16 amino acids long. Here the CDR3 DNA reads TGTGCCAGCAGCCAAGATCAGGCGGGCTCCGCAGATACGCAGTATTTT. It codes for CASSQDQAGSADTQYF.